The 21 T cell receptor beta chains reported below all come from one sample, sequenced in a study of human T cells and chemical hapten exposure. Time point denoted: patch test 1, 2 weeks after DPC sensitization. Treatment specified: therapeutic diphenylcyclopropenone sensitization with weekly scalp DPC. TCRdb fed the RACE reads into MiXCR, producing one record per CDR3 protein. The table records a few hundred thousand distinct CDR3 sequences, nearly 5% of them present only once. The material was whole blood, obtained in connection with sensitization to the hapten diphenylcyclopropenone (DPC). The receptors derive from a woman aged 50 to 60 with alopecia areata. Some clones in this sample may be carry-over from other donors' samples.

The sample holds many counts of this clonotype. V is TRBV4-2 and J is TRBJ1-1, with D possibly matching TRBD1 (6 bases). The V end lost 1 base, the J end lost 0 bases, and 24 bases lay between the germline ends. CDR1 is LGHNA, CDR2 YNFKEQ, per germline. The CDR3 is 20 amino acids. The CDR3 loop reads CASSQATVGLRGGMNTEAFF. The CDR3 DNA reads as TGTGCCAGCAGCCAAGCCACGGTAGGACTCAGGGGCGGTATGAACACTGAAGCTTTCTTT.

This clonotype showed up many times. This chain uses TRBV5-4 with TRBJ2-6; D is ambiguous. This CDR3 is 12 amino acids long. Per the germline V gene, CDR1 is SGHNT and CDR2 is YYREEE (reference sequence). Between the trimmed V and J ends, which lost 8 bases and 18 bases, there was a span of 21 bases. The CDR3 sequence is CARSTDVGRQTF. For the CDR3, the DNA is TGTGCCAGATCAACAGACGTCGGTCGTCAGACTTTC.

This clonotype was seen repeatedly, ten times or more. The rearrangement joins TRBV5-1 to TRBJ1-1; 9 bases line up with TRBD1. This CDR3 is built from 14 residues. The germline CDR1 and CDR2 sequences are SGHRS and YFSETQ. Germline trimming cut 3 bases from V and 4 bases from J; bases unmatched to any gene: 4. The DNA of the CDR3 is TGCGCCAGCAGCTCGGACAGGGGCCTCACTGAAGCTTTCTTT. It encodes CASSSDRGLTEAFF.

This clonotype was recorded many times. The chain couples TRBV28 to TRBJ2-6, with a weak D call TRBD2 (7 bases). CDR1 and CDR2 from the germline V gene are MDHEN and SYDVKM. Trimming took off 2 bases at V and 4 bases at J, with 12 bases between the two ends. CDR3 size: 16 residues. The chain's CDR3 is CASSLGGAAGANVLTF. The DNA of the CDR3 is TGTGCCAGCAGTTTAGGGGGGGCTGCGGGGGCCAACGTCCTGACTTTC.

This clonotype was seen at least ten times. The chain is built from TRBV20-1 and TRBJ2-5; a possible D gene is TRBD1 (6 bases). Trimming took 1 base from V and 2 from J, leaving 11 bases between them. Germline V gene lookup returns CDR1 DFQATT and CDR2 SNEGSKA (reference sequence). The CDR3 has 14 amino acids. CDR3 sequence reads: CSARGGRGQETQYF. CDR3 nucleotides: TGCAGTGCTAGAGGAGGCAGGGGACAAGAGACCCAGTACTTC.

This clonotype has more than one count but fewer than ten. CDR3 amino acids: CASRGGGAEQFF. The CDR3 DNA follows: TGTGCCAGCAGAGGGGGGGGTGCGGAGCAGTTCTTC. This chain joins TRBV2 and TRBJ2-1; tentative D call: TRBD2 (7 bases). This CDR3 is built from 12 residues. With 6 bases removed from V and 10 bases from J, the gap between germline ends came to 13 bases. In germline, CDR1 is SNHLY, CDR2 FYNNEI.

This clonotype occurred many times. J is TRBJ1-1 and V is TRBV10-3; D not certain. The germline CDR1 and CDR2 sequences are ENHRY and SYGVKD. Trimming removed 0 bases at V and 11 bases at J, with 10 bases between. The CDR3 runs to 12 residues. CDR3 in DNA: TGTGCCATCAGTGAGTCGGGCAGGATGGCTTTCTTT. Its protein product is CAISESGRMAFF.

This clonotype was seen a handful of times. The chain uses TRBV12-3 or TRBV12-4 and TRBJ2-5, with 12 bases lining up with TRBD1. This CDR3 region has 15 residues. With V trimmed by 6 bases and J by 4 bases, 6 bases remained unmatched. CDR3 loop: CASSFGTGGVETQYF. DNA of the CDR3: TGTGCCAGCAGCTTCGGGACAGGGGGCGTAGAGACCCAGTACTTC.

This chain connects TRBV6-1 to TRBJ1-5, with TRBD1 as a possible D gene (6 bases). CDR3 size: 16 residues. V gave up 2 bases and J gave up 6 bases, with 17 bases separating them. The germline gives CDR1 MNHNS, CDR2 SASEGT. The CDR3 here is CASSEKGHWAGQPQHF. The CDR3 nucleotides are TGTGCCAGCAGTGAAAAGGGACACTGGGCGGGTCAGCCCCAGCATTTT.

This clonotype was picked up a small number of times. The chain recombines TRBV27 with TRBJ1-5; D may be TRBD1 (5 bases). V was cut by 4 bases and J by 7 bases, with 14 bases left in between. The germline V gene has CDR1 MNHEY and CDR2 SMNVEV (reference sequence). This CDR3 has 14 amino acids. Written as DNA, the CDR3 is TGTGCCAGCAGTTCAGGGTTATTCGGACAGCCCCAGCATTTT. Protein product: CASSSGLFGQPQHF.

This clonotype was counted a few times. The chain combines TRBV6-6 with TRBJ1-5, with TRBD1 matching over 8 bases. The CDR3 is made up of 16 amino acids. Unmatched junction bases numbered 9, after V lost 6 bases and J lost 2 bases. Germline V gives CDR1 MNHNY, CDR2 SVGAGI (reference sequence). This CDR3 reads CASRRNTGGGNQPQHF. In DNA, the CDR3 is TGTGCCAGCAGGCGAAATACAGGGGGTGGCAATCAGCCCCAGCATTTT.

Comment on this clonotype: The junction shows a germline mismatch at one end, possibly a read error. This chain links TRBV4-2 with TRBJ2-7; weak D call: TRBD1 (5 bases). Looked up from germline, CDR1 is LGHNA and CDR2 is YNFKEQ. The CDR3 covers 14 residues. The CDR3 protein is CPSSQGEGHYEQYF. The CDR3 DNA reads as TGTCCCAGCAGCCAAGGGGAAGGACACTACGAGCAGTACTTC.

This clonotype was counted ten times or more. V and J are TRBV20-1 and TRBJ2-5; 8 nucleotides line up with TRBD2. This CDR3 spans 17 amino acids. From germline, CDR1 is DFQATT and CDR2 SNEGSKA (reference sequence). Unmatched junction bases numbered 11, after V lost 0 bases and J lost 2 bases. The CDR3 is CSARDLLAGGGQETQYF. CDR3 coding DNA: TGCAGTGCTAGAGATCTCTTGGCGGGAGGTGGGCAAGAGACCCAGTACTTC.

This clonotype was found many times. The rearrangement joins TRBV29-1 to TRBJ2-7; TRBD1 matches 9 bases. V shed 6 bases and J 0 bases; nucleotides not matched to a gene: 3. From germline, CDR1 is SQVTM and CDR2 ANQGSEA. The CDR3 contains 13 residues. The CDR3 DNA sequence: TGCAGCGTGGGGACAGGGAGCTCCTACGAGCAGTACTTC. Translating gives CSVGTGSSYEQYF.

This clonotype was observed a few times. This chain joins TRBV3-1 and TRBJ2-3; D unclear. Germline assignment: CDR1 LGHDT and CDR2 YNNKEL (reference sequence). CDR3 size: 13 residues. Trimming shortened V by 1 base and J by 7 bases, and 9 bases separated the two germline ends. The CDR3 reads CASSQGAKNTQYF. CDR3 nucleotides: TGTGCCAGCAGCCAAGGGGCCAAGAATACGCAGTATTTT.

This clonotype was seen ten or more times. This rearrangement joins TRBV29-1 to TRBJ2-2; D is possibly TRBD1 or TRBD2 (6 bases each). Germline V gene lookup returns CDR1 SQVTM and CDR2 ANQGSEA. CDR3 length: 15 residues. V shed 6 bases and J shed 3 bases, with 17 bases lying between them. The CDR3 nucleotides read TGCAGCGTGGGCCCCGGGGGCACAGACACCGGGGAGCTGTTTTTT. This encodes CSVGPGGTDTGELFF.

The rearrangement links TRBV5-1 to TRBJ2-7; 9 nucleotides match TRBD1. Looked up from germline, CDR1 is SGHRS and CDR2 is YFSETQ. This CDR3 comprises 16 residues. The V segment lost 4 bases and the J segment 0 bases; nucleotides outside the gene matches: 8. In DNA, the CDR3 is TGCGCCAGCAGCCGGAGACAGGGGGGAAGCTCCTACGAGCAGTACTTC. It translates to CASSRRQGGSSYEQYF.

The gene calls are TRBV5-4 and TRBJ1-1, with TRBD1 matching 8 bases. The germline V gene has CDR1 SGHNT and CDR2 YYREEE (reference sequence). The CDR3 spans 14 residues. J was trimmed by 8 bases and V by 4 bases; bases with no gene match: 10. CDR3 sequence: CASSKETGVGEAFF. The CDR3, as DNA: TGTGCCAGCAGCAAGGAGACAGGGGTGGGGGAAGCTTTCTTT.

The V and J genes are TRBV18 and TRBJ2-1; a possible D gene is TRBD2 (7 bases). Trimming pared 5 bases from V and 9 bases from J, leaving 26 bases between. The CDR3 spans 17 residues. Germline assignment: CDR1 KGHSH and CDR2 LQKENI. The CDR3 bases are TGTGCCAGCTCATCCATCTTCAGGGGCGGGAGATCGAGTGAGCAGTTCTTC. Translation gives CASSSIFRGGRSSEQFF.

This clonotype was seen ten or more times. V usage is TRBV29-1 and J usage is TRBJ2-5; D may be TRBD1 (7 bases). CDR1 SQVTM and CDR2 ANQGSEA come from the germline V gene. The CDR3 is made up of 15 amino acids. The V gene lost 5 bases and the J gene lost 2 bases, with 18 bases spanning the gap. CDR3 region: CSVPRATGTQETQYF. In DNA form, the CDR3 reads TGCAGCGTTCCCCGCGCGACAGGGACTCAAGAGACCCAGTACTTC.

This clonotype showed up many times. The chain recombines TRBV5-6 with TRBJ1-1; 12 bases are a match to TRBD1. This CDR3 region has 15 residues. Per germline, CDR1 SGHDT and CDR2 YYEEEE. With 4 bases clipped from V and 8 bases from J, the junction kept 9 bases outside the gene matches. CDR3 in DNA: TGTGCCAGCAGCGAGACGGGACAGGGGGCCCCCGAAGCTTTCTTT. Its protein is CASSETGQGAPEAFF.